This is a list of T cell receptor beta chains from one sample in a study of blood T cells in healthy people across ages. In TCRdb, the 5' RACE reads were re-called with MiXCR into one record per CDR3 protein. Here the sample spans approximately 670,000 distinct CDR3 sequences, roughly 41% being singletons. The sequenced material came from blood. The receptors shown here come from an older man in good health. Both conserved end residues are part of each CDR3. Rows may omit the clone size; those that give it use once, few, many or a size class.

abundance	j_gene	v_gene	CDR3aa
-	TRBJ2-3	TRBV11-3	CASSPGENTDTQYF
-	TRBJ1-3	TRBV28	CASSLWTLSGNTIYF
many	TRBJ2-3	TRBV15	CATSKPPRGPRTDTQYF
few	TRBJ2-3	TRBV24-1	CATSDPLRSTDTQYF
-	TRBJ2-1	TRBV6-6	CASSRIQGDREQFF
few	TRBJ2-1	TRBV5-1	CASSLSGGHNEQFF
few	TRBJ2-4	TRBV28	CASIAGYEGNIQYF
-	TRBJ1-2	TRBV6-2/TRBV6-3	CASSYIGGDYGYTF
-	TRBJ2-3	TRBV3-1	CASSLYDRADTQYF
few	TRBJ2-5	TRBV5-1	CASSLAGSGGQETQYF
few	TRBJ2-1	TRBV7-2	CASSLRDQWDEQFF
-	TRBJ1-2	TRBV2	CASSGGHGYGYTF
once	TRBJ1-2	TRBV12-3/TRBV12-4	CASRRGTAPNYGYTF
-	TRBJ2-1	TRBV7-9	CASSWGLGGDNEQFF
-	TRBJ2-1	TRBV20-1	CSALGRGLYSEQFF
-	TRBJ2-3	TRBV6-5	CASSRGTSGSTDTQYF